Listed below are T cell receptor beta chains from one sample, sequenced in a study of blood T cells in healthy people across ages. One entry per CDR3 protein results from TCRdb running MiXCR on the 5' RACE reads. The repertoire holds some 1.4 million distinct CDR3 sequences, with roughly 40% as singletons. Sequenced material: blood. The origin of the receptors is a woman aged 18 to 35 in good health. The CDR3 runs from the conserved cysteine through the conserved F or W. The D gene is left open where the match is weak. Clone size is shown for a subset of rows, as once, few, many or a class of expanded clone.

J,D,V,size,CDR3,DNA
TRBJ2-1,.,TRBV10-3,few,CAISDGPLAGLRGDEQFF,TGTGCCATCAGTGATGGCCCTCTCGCGGGCCTCCGAGGCGATGAGCAGTTCTTC
TRBJ2-7,.,TRBV27,.,CASSLDTNYEQYF,TGTGCCAGCAGCCTGGACACCAACTACGAGCAGTACTTC
TRBJ2-7,TRBD1,TRBV13,few,CASSSRGHGYEQYF,TGTGCCAGCAGCTCCAGGGGGCACGGCTACGAGCAGTACTTC
TRBJ1-2,.,TRBV11-2,.,CASSPHAYRDGVLLGKANYGYTF,TGTGCCAGCAGCCCACACGCCTACAGGGACGGGGTTCTTTTAGGGAAGGCTAACTATGGCTACACCTTC
TRBJ1-1,.,TRBV7-8,few,CASSLVTGRMNTEAFF,TGTGCCAGCAGCTTAGTCACAGGGAGAATGAACACTGAAGCTTTCTTT
TRBJ2-7,TRBD2,TRBV4-1,few,CASSHKLLTSGGTSYEQYF,TGCGCCAGCAGCCACAAACTACTTACTAGCGGGGGAACCTCCTACGAGCAGTACTTC
TRBJ1-5,.,TRBV12-3/TRBV12-4,.,CASRLASRNQPQHF,TGTGCCAGCAGGTTAGCCAGCCGCAATCAGCCCCAGCATTTT
TRBJ1-2,TRBD1,TRBV6-1,.,CASSRSSGTGDSNYGYTF,TGTGCCAGCAGCAGATCCTCCGGGACAGGGGACTCTAACTATGGCTACACCTTC
TRBJ2-2,TRBD2,TRBV7-9,once,CASTPGGPTTGELFF,TGTGCCAGCACGCCGGGAGGCCCGACTACTGGGGAGCTGTTTTTT
TRBJ2-3,.,TRBV10-3,.,CAISEPKEADTQYF,TGTGCCATCAGTGAGCCGAAGGAAGCAGATACGCAGTATTTT
TRBJ1-5,.,TRBV12-3/TRBV12-4,.,CASTSDPGSNQPQHF,TGTGCCAGCACCTCAGATCCCGGTAGCAATCAGCCCCAGCATTTT
TRBJ2-5,TRBD2,TRBV6-6,.,CATSRGLAGGQETQYF,TGTGCCACGAGCCGGGGTCTAGCGGGGGGTCAAGAGACCCAGTACTTC
TRBJ2-1,TRBD2,TRBV10-3,.,CAISEGGVVTHEQFF,TGTGCCATCAGTGAGGGGGGGGTAGTGACCCATGAGCAGTTCTTC
TRBJ2-3,.,TRBV12-3/TRBV12-4,.,CVSSLVTGDTQYF,TGTGTCAGCAGTTTAGTAACGGGGGATACACAGTATTTT
TRBJ2-7,TRBD1,TRBV7-9,.,CASSHPGQGLHEQYF,TGTGCCAGCAGCCATCCGGGACAGGGGCTCCACGAGCAGTACTTC
TRBJ2-7,TRBD2,TRBV18,few,CASSPLQRGASYEQYF,TGTGCCAGCTCACCCCTTCAGCGGGGGGCCTCCTACGAGCAGTACTTC
TRBJ2-1,TRBD2,TRBV12-3/TRBV12-4,.,CASSARDYSHSRGQFF,TGTGCCAGCAGTGCCCGGGACTACAGCCACTCCCGGGGGCAGTTCTTC
TRBJ1-2,.,TRBV6-1,.,CASSDPLTHLYGYTF,TGTGCCAGCAGTGATCCCCTTACACATCTCTATGGCTACACCTTC
TRBJ2-1,TRBD1,TRBV4-1,.,CASSQPGQKNYNEQFF,TGCGCCAGCAGTCAACCGGGACAGAAAAACTACAATGAGCAGTTCTTC
TRBJ1-2,.,TRBV7-9,.,CASSLVVTPPDGYTF,TGTGCCAGCAGCTTAGTCGTAACACCTCCGGATGGCTACACCTTC
TRBJ2-7,TRBD2,TRBV4-1,few,CASSQSLGLAGGSVSYEQYF,TGCGCCAGCAGCCAAAGCCTTGGACTAGCGGGAGGGTCGGTCAGTTACGAGCAGTACTTC
TRBJ2-5,.,TRBV7-9,.,CASSFRQPQETQYF,TGTGCCAGCAGCTTCCGACAGCCACAAGAGACCCAGTACTTC
TRBJ2-3,TRBD2,TRBV10-3,.,CAIRGLATLTDTQYF,TGTGCCATCAGGGGACTAGCAACCCTCACAGATACGCAGTATTTT
TRBJ2-7,TRBD1,TRBV12-3/TRBV12-4,.,CASSTYGTGSREQYF,TGTGCCAGCAGTACCTACGGGACAGGGTCTCGCGAGCAGTACTTC
TRBJ1-2,.,TRBV20-1,.,CSSAGGPNYGYTF,TGCAGCTCCGCCGGGGGACCCAACTATGGCTACACCTTC
TRBJ2-7,TRBD1,TRBV5-1,.,CASTRGPTGNSYEQYF,TGCGCCAGCACCCGAGGTCCGACAGGGAACTCCTACGAGCAGTACTTC
TRBJ1-1,.,TRBV28,.,CASSPGRGWNTEAFF,TGTGCCAGCAGTCCCGGACGGGGATGGAACACTGAAGCTTTCTTT
TRBJ1-2,TRBD1,TRBV20-1,.,CSARDARTGDGYTF,TGCAGTGCTAGAGATGCGAGGACAGGAGATGGCTACACCTTC
TRBJ1-6,TRBD1,TRBV12-3/TRBV12-4,.,CASSAMTGARSPLHF,TGTGCCAGCAGTGCGATGACAGGGGCACGTTCACCCCTCCACTTT
TRBJ2-3,TRBD2,TRBV18,.,CASSPQRGAADTQYF,TGTGCCAGCTCACCCCAGCGGGGGGCGGCAGATACGCAGTATTTT
TRBJ2-7,TRBD2,TRBV4-1,.,CASSQEKRGGRNEQYF,TGCGCCAGCAGCCAAGAGAAGCGGGGGGGCCGAAATGAGCAGTACTTC
TRBJ2-2,TRBD2,TRBV4-2,.,CASSQEIGVAGGPGELFF,TGTGCCAGCAGCCAAGAAATAGGAGTAGCGGGAGGGCCCGGGGAGCTGTTTTTT
TRBJ2-1,.,TRBV6-6,.,CASSYRGEQFF,TGTGCCAGCAGTTACCGAGGTGAGCAGTTCTTC
TRBJ2-7,.,TRBV10-3,.,CATALQNNEQYF,TGTGCCACCGCCTTACAGAACAACGAGCAGTACTTC
TRBJ1-2,TRBD1,TRBV12-5,few,CASGLGWTGDGYTF,TGTGCTAGTGGTTTGGGCTGGACAGGGGACGGCTACACCTTC
TRBJ1-2,.,TRBV5-1,many,CASSLDSGYGYTF,TGCGCCAGCAGCTTGGATTCCGGATATGGCTACACCTTC